The 23 T cell receptor beta chains below all came from one sample that was sequenced in a study of sequential checkpoint blockade in melanoma. Measured with immunoSEQ multiplex PCR; TCRdb has only the in-frame clones, and not every one. The sample shows fewer than 15,000 clones, 55% to 65% of them seen only once. Treatment here: randomized to nivolumab then ipilimumab (arm A) or the reverse (arm B). The starting material was CD8+ T cells sorted from blood (inferred from file names), obtained from a patient given nivolumab and ipilimumab in sequence. All receptors derive from a human donor with melanoma.

This clone is labeled medium-sized (0.01 to 0.1%). The chain recombines TRBV4-2 with TRBJ2-7, with D possibly TRBD2 on 5 matching bases. The CDR3 is 13 amino acids. V shed 4 bases and J shed 7 bases, with 14 bases lying between them. CDR1 is LGHNA, CDR2 YNFKEQ, per germline. CDR3 loop: CASSPDTTGEQYF. The CDR3 DNA is TGTGCCAGCAGCCCGGATACCACGGGGGAGCAGTACTTC.

The chain couples TRBV2 to TRBJ2-6; D gene ambiguous. The germline V gene has CDR1 SNHLY and CDR2 FYNNEI. With 2 bases removed from V and 0 bases from J, the gap between germline ends came to 5 bases. The CDR3 extends over 15 amino acids. CDR3 in amino acids: CASSETDSGANVLTF. The DNA for the CDR3 is TGTGCCAGCAGTGAAACAGACTCTGGGGCCAACGTCCTGACTTTC. Full variable domain (rest looked up from reference TRBV2 and TRBJ2-6): EPEVTQTPSHQVTQMGQEVILRCVPISNHLYFYWYRQILGQKVEFLVSFYNNEISEKSEIFDDQFSVERPDGSNFTLKIRSTKLEDSAMYFCASSETDSGANVLTFGAGSRLTVL.

The chain combines TRBV27 with TRBJ2-3; D remains ambiguous. The V and J ends lost 3 bases and 0 bases respectively, with 7 bases between them. CDR3 length equals 14 residues. Per the germline V gene, CDR1 is MNHEY and CDR2 is SMNVEV (reference sequence). Here the CDR3 reads CASSFGLSTDTQYF. The CDR3 bases are TGTGCCAGCAGTTTCGGTTTAAGCACAGATACGCAGTATTTT.

V and J are TRBV7-9 and TRBJ1-1; maybe TRBD1 (5 bases). V gave up 6 bases and J gave up 3 bases, with 11 bases separating them. This CDR3 has 13 residues. Germline V CDR1 and CDR2: SEHNR, FQNEAQ (reference sequence). CDR3 DNA sequence: TGTGCCAGCAGGGGGCCAGGGCACACTGAAGCTTTCTTT. Translating gives CASRGPGHTEAFF.

This chain connects TRBV2 to TRBJ2-7, with a possible D match to TRBD2 (6 bases). The V gene's germline CDR1 is SNHLY and CDR2 FYNNEI. Trimming left V 2 bases short and J 5 bases short, with 16 bases between. CDR3 length: 15 residues. CDR3 coding DNA: TGTGCCAGCAGTGAATTGCGGGGAATTAGCCACGAGCAGTACTTC. Translated, it gives CASSELRGISHEQYF. The complete variable domain, with remaining parts taken from reference TRBV2 and TRBJ2-7, reads EPEVTQTPSHQVTQMGQEVILRCVPISNHLYFYWYRQILGQKVEFLVSFYNNEISEKSEIFDDQFSVERPDGSNFTLKIRSTKLEDSAMYFCASSELRGISHEQYFGPGTRLTVT.

In this sample, this clone turned up once. At one end, the junction sequence differs from germline, possibly due to a read error. The rearrangement links TRBV7-7 to TRBJ2-2; 11 bases are a match to TRBD2. Germline V gene lookup returns CDR1 SSHAT and CDR2 FNYEAQ (reference sequence). The CDR3 length is 15 residues. The CDR3 bases are TGTGCTAGCAGCTTAGGTGGACTAGCGGGCGGGGAGCTGTTTTTT. It codes for CASSLGGLAGGELFF.

This clone was counted between two and nine times. The CDR3 DNA reads as TGTGCCAGCAGTTTGGTTAGGACAGGCCGCATGAACACTGAAGCTTTCTTT. Amino acids: CASSLVRTGRMNTEAFF. The V and J genes are TRBV27 and TRBJ1-1; 7 positions agree with TRBD1. Germline V gives CDR1 MNHEY, CDR2 SMNVEV (reference sequence). V was pared by 3 bases and J by 0 bases, with 10 bases of the junction left unmatched. The CDR3 length is 17 residues.

The genes are TRBV10-2 and TRBJ1-3, with D maybe TRBD1 (5 bases). Germline V gives CDR1 WSHSY, CDR2 SAAADI. The CDR3 consists of 12 residues. V was cut by 8 bases and J by 7 bases, with 12 bases left in between. The CDR3 region is CASGRGQNTIYF. The DNA of the CDR3 is TGCGCCAGCGGGAGGGGCCAGAACACCATATATTTT.

The V gene is TRBV6-6, the J gene TRBJ2-7; D may be TRBD2 (7 bases). Germline lookup yields CDR1 MNHNY and CDR2 SVGAGI (reference sequence). Trimming cost V 9 bases and J 2 bases, with 17 bases left between them. The CDR3 contains 14 residues. The CDR3 coding sequence is TGTGCCAGTTGGGAGGGGGACCCAACCTACGAGCAGTACTTC. Residues: CASWEGDPTYEQYF.

The rearrangement links TRBV4-3 to TRBJ2-2; D is unresolved. V was clipped by 4 bases and J by 9 bases, with 15 bases between them. This CDR3 comprises 14 residues. Germline V lookup: CDR1 LGHNA, CDR2 YSLEER. Here the CDR3 reads CASSPPGRGWELFF. As DNA, the CDR3 is TGCGCCAGCAGCCCCCCCGGTCGCGGTTGGGAGCTGTTTTTT.

The CDR3 region is CASSQDGTGHYEQYF. The CDR3 region has the DNA TGCGCCAGCAGCCAAGATGGGACAGGTCACTACGAGCAGTACTTC. The V and J genes are TRBV4-1 and TRBJ2-7; TRBD1 matches at 8 bases. CDR3 length: 15 residues. Losses at the gene ends were 0 bases for V and 3 bases for J; bases not matched to a gene: 4. Germline CDR1 and CDR2: MGHRA and YSYEKL.

The chain joins TRBV7-3 to TRBJ1-1; D not resolved. CDR1 and CDR2 (germline): SGHTA, FQGTGA. V lost 4 bases and J lost 6, with 9 bases in between. The CDR3 runs 12 residues. CDR3 sequence reads: CASSSSGAEAFF. CDR3 DNA: TGTGCCAGCAGCTCCTCGGGAGCTGAAGCTTTCTTT.

The rearrangement uses TRBV9 and TRBJ2-2; no clear D. The CDR3 has 14 amino acids. Germline V gives CDR1 SGDLS, CDR2 YYNGEE. The ends were cut back, 0 bases at V and 4 bases at J, with 7 bases in the middle. Here the CDR3 reads CASSVGEATGELFF. The CDR3, as DNA: TGTGCCAGCAGCGTAGGCGAAGCCACCGGGGAGCTGTTTTTT.

The V gene is TRBV7-8, the J gene TRBJ1-5; 8 nucleotides align to TRBD1. Germline loops: CDR1 SGHVS, CDR2 FQNEAQ. Losses at the gene ends were 2 bases for V and 3 bases for J; bases not matched to a gene: 3. CDR3 size: 15 residues. This CDR3 is CASSLTTGDNQPQHF. The CDR3, as DNA: TGTGCCAGCAGCTTAACGACAGGGGACAATCAGCCCCAGCATTTT.

This clone was found once. The chain joins TRBV16 to TRBJ2-5; 9 bases are shared with TRBD1. This CDR3 has 17 residues. Per germline, CDR1 KGHSY and CDR2 FQNENV. The V segment lost 4 bases and the J segment 5 bases; nucleotides outside the gene matches: 14. CDR3 sequence: CASSPMLGGQGEETQYF. CDR3 nucleotide sequence: TGTGCCAGCAGCCCCATGCTTGGGGGACAGGGAGAGGAGACCCAGTACTTC.

The chain couples TRBV27 to TRBJ2-3; the D is unclear. V was pared by 8 bases and J by 2 bases, with 14 bases between. The CDR3 runs 14 residues. Germline values: CDR1 MNHEY, CDR2 SMNVEV (reference sequence). CDR3 in DNA: TGTGCCAGCGGGCTTCTACCGCCCACAGATACGCAGTATTTT. Residues: CASGLLPPTDTQYF.

V gene TRBV28 combines with J gene TRBJ2-3, with TRBD2 identical over 8 bases. V shed 1 base and J 2 bases; nucleotides not matched to a gene: 8. Germline lookup yields CDR1 MDHEN and CDR2 SYDVKM. There are 17 residues in the CDR3. CDR3 bases: TGTGCCAGCAGTTTATCTTTAGCGGGGAGGGACACAGATACGCAGTATTTT. Translation: CASSLSLAGRDTDTQYF.

This clone was seen a few times. V and J are TRBV27 and TRBJ1-2, with 8 bases identical to TRBD1. The V segment lost 0 bases and the J segment 2 bases; nucleotides outside the gene matches: 2. The CDR3 is 15 amino acids. Germline V gene sequence: CDR1 MNHEY, CDR2 SMNVEV (reference sequence). The CDR3 protein is CASSLSGQGNYGYTF. In DNA form, the CDR3 reads TGTGCCAGCAGTTTATCTGGACAGGGCAACTATGGCTACACCTTC.

The V and J genes are TRBV5-4 and TRBJ2-1; no clear D. This CDR3 is built from 13 residues. Per germline, CDR1 SGHNT and CDR2 YYREEE (reference sequence). The V end was cut by 4 bases, the J end by 7 bases, with 12 bases between. CDR3 residues: CASSLRFRNEQFF. The CDR3 bases are TGTGCCAGCAGCCTCAGGTTTCGGAATGAGCAGTTCTTC.

In its sample, this clone was seen a few times. The J gene is TRBJ2-7, the V gene TRBV28, with 8 bases that match TRBD2. The CDR3 sequence is 15 residues long. Germline V gene data show CDR1 as MDHEN and CDR2 as SYDVKM. With 3 bases clipped from V and 3 bases from J, the junction kept 7 bases outside the gene matches. The CDR3 reads CASSFREGQGYEQYF. DNA for the CDR3: TGTGCCAGCAGTTTCCGGGAGGGTCAGGGCTACGAGCAGTACTTC.

CDR3 region: CASSTARWGDSYEQYF. As DNA, the CDR3 is TGTGCCAGTAGTACCGCTCGGTGGGGCGACTCCTACGAGCAGTACTTC. V usage is TRBV19 and J usage is TRBJ2-7; D is possibly TRBD1 (5 bases). Germline-derived CDR1 and CDR2 are LNHDA and SQIVND (reference sequence). Trimming removed 4 bases from V and 0 bases from J, with 16 bases in between. The CDR3 extends over 16 amino acids.

The chain joins TRBV4-1 to TRBJ2-2; D is uncertain. The CDR3 consists of 14 residues. In germline, CDR1 is MGHRA, CDR2 YSYEKL. The germline V and J ends were trimmed by 4 bases and 4 bases, with 10 bases remaining between them. DNA for the CDR3: TGCGCCAGCAGCCCCGGAGAGGCCACCGGGGAGCTGTTTTTT. It codes for CASSPGEATGELFF.

This chain uses TRBV27 with TRBJ1-2; TRBD1 might be the D (6 bases). V lost 6 bases and J lost 0, with 8 bases in between. Germline CDR1 and CDR2: MNHEY and SMNVEV (reference sequence). The CDR3 sequence is 13 residues long. The chain's CDR3 is CASRTGPNYGYTF. DNA of the CDR3: TGTGCCAGCAGGACAGGTCCTAACTATGGCTACACCTTC.